This T cell receptor (beta chain) is from a study of tumor-infiltrating lymphocytes in oesophageal squamous cell carcinoma. This clonotype has only a few counts. Each CDR3 protein is one row after TCRdb ran MiXCR on the PCR reads. The sample lists around 12,000 distinct CDR3 sequences; around 50% were seen once. V shed 1 base and J shed 3 bases, with 6 bases lying between them. The CDR3 length is 13 residues. Germline lookup yields CDR1 SEHNR and CDR2 FQNEAQ (reference sequence). The sequence came from a female donor with esophageal squamous cell carcinoma. Sequences were obtained from esophageal tumor tissue. The chain combines TRBV7-9 with TRBJ1-1; D remains unclear. CDR3 coding DNA: TGTGCCAGCAGCTTAGTCCAGGACACTGAAGCTTTCTTT. It yields the protein CASSLVQDTEAFF.